Below, 30 T cell receptor beta chains from the same sample are listed, as sequenced in a study of shared T cell receptors in the human thymus. Sequencing was performed with immunoSEQ multiplex PCR; in TCRdb, only in-frame clones are kept and a portion is missing. In the table there are hundreds of thousands of clones, around 87% of which are singletons. The same data also went into a second study, on human thymus T cells.

The sample consisted of thymocytes. These receptors came from a boy under two years old with a congenital heart defect.

The rearrangement uses TRBV29-1 and TRBJ1-2; D remains ambiguous. This CDR3 has 13 amino acids. Germline lookup yields CDR1 SQVTM and CDR2 ANQGSEA. V lost 2 bases and J 1 base, leaving 8 bases between the germline ends. The CDR3 DNA is TGCAGCGTTGAACAGGATGGTAACTATGGCTACACCTTC. It specifies CSVEQDGNYGYTF.

This sequence joins TRBV5-5 and TRBJ1-1, with 9 nucleotides matching TRBD1. Per the germline V gene, CDR1 is SGHKS and CDR2 is YYEKEE (reference sequence). The CDR3 loop spans 16 amino acids. V lost 3 bases and J lost 5; bases outside the gene matches: 11. CDR3 region: CASSSFTGTGRTEAFF. CDR3 sequence (DNA): TGTGCCAGCAGCTCATTTACCGGGACAGGGAGGACTGAAGCTTTCTTT.

As concerns this clone: A read error may produce the germline difference seen at one junction end. The chain joins TRBV9 to TRBJ1-1, with no clear D. Germline V gene data show CDR1 as SGDLS and CDR2 as YYNGEE. The CDR3 is 13 amino acids. CDR3 residues: CAGSVGLNTEAFF. In DNA, the CDR3 is TGTGCCGGCAGCGTAGGGCTTAACACTGAAGCTTTCTTT.

The chain is built from TRBV7-8 and TRBJ2-7, with TRBD2 matching 9 bases. This CDR3 comprises 16 residues. The germline V gene encodes CDR1 SGHVS and CDR2 FQNEAQ. The ends lost 1 base at V and 4 bases at J; junction bases unmatched: 8. The CDR3 DNA reads as TGTGCCAGCAGCTTAGAAGCGGGAGGAAGTTGGTACGAGCAGTACTTC. Translating gives CASSLEAGGSWYEQYF.

The chain combines TRBV4-3 with TRBJ2-3, with D possibly being TRBD1 (6 bases). The germline gives CDR1 LGHNA, CDR2 YSLEER. Trimming stripped 4 bases from V and 0 bases from J, with 14 bases between. This CDR3 comprises 16 residues. Written as DNA, the CDR3 is TGCGCCAGCAGCCTCTACAGGGTGACTAGCACAGATACGCAGTATTTT. This translates into CASSLYRVTSTDTQYF.

The chain uses TRBV27 and TRBJ1-2; TRBD1 matches 9 bases. Looked up from germline, CDR1 is MNHEY and CDR2 is SMNVEV (reference sequence). Trimming cost V 10 bases and J 8 bases; bases outside gene matches: 20. The length of the CDR3 is 16 residues. The CDR3 loop reads CATALTGGARPEGYTF. Written as DNA, the CDR3 is TGTGCCACCGCCCTTACAGGGGGCGCGAGGCCCGAAGGCTACACCTTC.

The V and J genes are TRBV28 and TRBJ1-1; 7 bases map to TRBD1. V lost 7 bases, J lost 4 bases, and 12 bases stayed unmatched. The CDR3 consists of 15 residues. CDR1 is MDHEN and CDR2 is SYDVKM in the germline V gene. This CDR3 is CASKGLTGVGTEAFF. The CDR3 coding sequence is TGTGCCAGCAAAGGGCTAACAGGGGTGGGCACTGAAGCTTTCTTT. Full variable domain (missing parts from reference TRBV28 and TRBJ1-1): DVKVTQSSRYLVKRTGEKVFLECVQDMDHENMFWYRQDPGLGLRLIYFSYDVKMKEKGDIPEGYSVSREKKERFSLILESASTNQTSMYLCASKGLTGVGTEAFFGQGTRLTVV.

The chain uses TRBV4-1 and TRBJ2-7; D remains ambiguous. The germline gives CDR1 MGHRA, CDR2 YSYEKL. This CDR3 is built from 16 residues. Between the trimmed V and J ends, which lost 3 bases and 0 bases, there was a span of 15 bases. CDR3 region: CASSQKSSVSSYEQYF. In DNA form, the CDR3 reads TGCGCCAGCAGCCAGAAATCGAGCGTGAGCTCCTACGAGCAGTACTTC.

The chain has TRBV13 and TRBJ2-7, with TRBD1 matching 9 bases. The CDR3 totals 16 residues. J lost 4 bases, V lost 5 bases, and 12 bases had no gene match. Germline CDR1 is PRHDT and CDR2 is FYEKMQ (reference sequence). CDR3 nucleotide sequence: TGTGCCAGCAGCCGCGGACCGGGACAGGGAGGATACGAGCAGTACTTC. Its protein is CASSRGPGQGGYEQYF.

The rearrangement joins TRBV28 to TRBJ1-1; D not resolved. V lost 8 bases and J 4 bases, leaving 14 bases between the germline ends. The CDR3 sequence is 13 residues long. Germline CDR1 reads MDHEN; CDR2 reads SYDVKM. The CDR3 loop is CASRVQARTEAFF. The DNA for the CDR3 is TGTGCCAGCCGTGTTCAGGCCCGCACTGAAGCTTTCTTT.

The CDR3 coding sequence is TGTGCCAGCCCACAGGGAATCCACTACGAGCAGTACTTC. It translates to CASPQGIHYEQYF. The chain recombines TRBV6-4 with TRBJ2-7; tentatively, D is TRBD1 (6 bases). This CDR3 contains 13 residues. V was shortened by 8 bases and J by 3 bases, with 14 bases between the two germline ends. The germline CDR1 and CDR2 sequences are MRHNA and SNTAGT.

This clone is a singleton in its sample. The chain uses TRBV27 and TRBJ2-1, with 8 bases identical to TRBD2. The junction had 3 bases not matched to a gene; V was cut back by 2 bases and J by 12 bases. Germline values: CDR1 MNHEY, CDR2 SMNVEV (reference sequence). The CDR3 covers 12 residues. Here the CDR3 reads CASSLSGGGQFF. The CDR3 coding sequence is TGTGCCAGCAGTTTAAGCGGGGGTGGGCAGTTCTTC.

V usage is TRBV5-8 and J usage is TRBJ2-3; TRBD1 aligns across 8 bases. The CDR3 is 15 amino acids. V lost 2 bases to trimming and J lost 4 bases; unmatched junction nucleotides: 6. The germline V gene has CDR1 SGHTS and CDR2 YDEGEE. CDR3 region: CASSFTGGRSDTQYF. DNA of the CDR3: TGTGCCAGCAGCTTCACAGGGGGGAGATCAGATACGCAGTATTTT. Drawing the rest from reference TRBV5-8 and TRBJ2-3, the complete variable domain is EAGVTQSPTHLIKTRGQQATLRCSPISGHTSVYWYQQALGLGLQFLLWYDEGEERNRGNFPPRFSGRQFPNYSSELNVNALELEDSALYLCASSFTGGRSDTQYFGPGTRLTVL.

This sequence joins TRBV7-6 and TRBJ2-7, with D hard to call. The CDR3 contains 14 residues. From germline, CDR1 is SGHVS and CDR2 FNYEAQ. V lost 3 bases and J lost 2, with 11 bases in between. The CDR3: CASSLIRLPYEQYF. CDR3 DNA: TGTGCCAGCAGCTTGATACGGTTGCCCTACGAGCAGTACTTC.

The chain uses TRBV4-2 and TRBJ2-3; TRBD1 is a possible D gene (6 bases). Germline V gene sequence: CDR1 LGHNA, CDR2 YNFKEQ. The length of the CDR3 is 17 residues. The V end was cut by 1 base, the J end by 2 bases, with 16 bases between. The CDR3 DNA reads as TGTGCCAGCAGCCAAGGGGAACAGGGCCCCCACACAGATACGCAGTATTTT. Translation gives CASSQGEQGPHTDTQYF.

The chain employs TRBV29-1 and TRBJ1-2; 7 nucleotides agree with TRBD1. V shed 3 bases and J 4 bases; nucleotides not matched to a gene: 5. CDR1 and CDR2 from the germline V gene are SQVTM and ANQGSEA. The CDR3 loop spans 13 amino acids. The CDR3 DNA sequence: TGCAGCGTTGAGGACAGGTTCCTCTATGGCTACACCTTC. This encodes CSVEDRFLYGYTF. The full variable domain, rest sourced from reference TRBV29-1 and TRBJ1-2, is SAVISQKPSRDICQRGTSLTIQCQVDSQVTMMFWYRQQPGQSLTLIATANQGSEATYESGFVIDKFPISRPNLTFSTLTVSNMSPEDSSIYLCSVEDRFLYGYTFGSGTRLTVV.

This sequence joins TRBV29-1 and TRBJ2-1, with 12 nucleotides matching TRBD2. The CDR3 sequence is 16 residues long. CDR1 SQVTM and CDR2 ANQGSEA come from the germline V gene. V dropped 4 bases and J dropped 7; count of bases not matched to a gene: 11. In nucleotides, the CDR3 is TGCAGCGTTGCCTACCCAGGGGGGACTAGCGGGAATGAGCAGTTCTTC. Its translation: CSVAYPGGTSGNEQFF.

This chain joins TRBV19 and TRBJ1-5, with no clear D. The V end lost 1 base, the J end lost 0 bases, and 13 bases lay between the germline ends. CDR3 length: 17 residues. The germline V gene has CDR1 LNHDA and CDR2 SQIVND (reference sequence). CDR3 sequence reads: CASSIAGDVYSNQPQHF. CDR3 nucleotide sequence: TGTGCCAGTAGTATAGCGGGAGACGTTTATAGCAATCAGCCCCAGCATTTT.

J is TRBJ1-1 and V is TRBV15; TRBD1 agrees at 8 bases. Germline loops: CDR1 LNHNV, CDR2 YYDKDF (reference sequence). CDR3 length equals 18 residues. Trimming cost V 6 bases and J 4 bases; bases outside gene matches: 19. The CDR3 spells CATRLITDRDVWVTEAFF. CDR3 nucleotide sequence: TGTGCCACCAGGCTTATCACGGACAGGGATGTATGGGTCACTGAAGCTTTCTTT.

This chain connects TRBV4-3 to TRBJ1-1, with unresolved D. Germline CDR1 is LGHNA and CDR2 is YSLEER. This CDR3 spans 16 amino acids. The V end was cut by 0 bases, the J end by 0 bases, with 11 bases between. The CDR3 reads CASSQDAEVMNTEAFF. In nucleotides, the CDR3 is TGCGCCAGCAGCCAAGATGCGGAGGTCATGAACACTGAAGCTTTCTTT.

The J gene is TRBJ1-4, the V gene TRBV4-2; D remains unclear. CDR3 length equals 16 residues. The V end lost 0 bases, the J end lost 8 bases, and 16 bases lay between the germline ends. Germline-derived CDR1 and CDR2 are LGHNA and YNFKEQ. The CDR3 protein is CASSQDIGRAGEKLFF. The CDR3 nucleotides are TGTGCCAGCAGCCAAGATATCGGCAGAGCGGGCGAAAAACTGTTTTTT.

The chain has TRBV6-5 and TRBJ1-6; a weak D match, TRBD1 (5 bases). The CDR3 extends over 15 amino acids. The germline gives CDR1 MNHEY, CDR2 SVGAGI. V was cut by 6 bases and J by 5 bases, with 14 bases left in between. CDR3 coding DNA: TGTGCCAGCAGAACAGGACGGTTCCATAATTCACCCCTCCACTTT. Translation: CASRTGRFHNSPLHF.

The CDR3, as DNA: TGTGCCAGCAGCGGGGCAGGGGCCAATGAGCAGTTCTTC. This encodes CASSGAGANEQFF. The rearrangement uses TRBV9 and TRBJ2-1, with a possible D match to TRBD1 (6 bases). The V gene's germline CDR1 is SGDLS and CDR2 YYNGEE. This CDR3 region has 13 residues. Trimming cost V 3 bases and J 6 bases, with 10 bases left between them. Filled out from reference TRBV9 and TRBJ2-1, the complete variable domain reads DSGVTQTPKHLITATGQRVTLRCSPRSGDLSVYWYQQSLDQGLQFLIQYYNGEERAKGNILERFSAQQFPDLHSELNLSSLELGDSALYFCASSGAGANEQFFGPGTRLTVL.

The sample holds one count of this clone. CDR3 in DNA: TGTGCCTGGAGTGTAAAGGGGCAGCGATACTCTGGAAACACCATATATTTT. Its protein product is CAWSVKGQRYSGNTIYF. The chain couples TRBV30 to TRBJ1-3; tentative D call: TRBD1 (5 bases). Germline loops: CDR1 GTSNPN, CDR2 SVGIG (reference sequence). The V end lost 0 bases, the J end lost 0 bases, and 15 bases lay between the germline ends. This CDR3 spans 17 amino acids.

The chain joins TRBV7-9 to TRBJ1-2, with 7 bases matching TRBD1. The CDR3 spans 15 residues. V gave up 5 bases and J gave up 5 bases; unmatched junction bases: 11. The germline V gene has CDR1 SEHNR and CDR2 FQNEAQ (reference sequence). CDR3 loop: CASSGRDSHSYGYTF. In DNA, the CDR3 is TGTGCCAGCAGCGGGCGGGACAGCCACTCTTATGGCTACACCTTC. The full variable domain, with the rest looked up from reference TRBV7-9 and TRBJ1-2, is DTGVSQNPRHKITKRGQNVTFRCDPISEHNRLYWYRQTLGQGPEFLTYFQNEAQLEKSRLLSDRFSAERPKGSFSTLEIQRTEQGDSAMYLCASSGRDSHSYGYTFGSGTRLTVV.

Only a few counts were recorded for this clone. This CDR3 is also generated by other DNA sequences in the sample. This sequence joins TRBV28 and TRBJ2-7; TRBD1 might be the D (6 bases). V lost 5 bases, J lost 3 bases, and 8 bases lay in between. There are 12 residues in the CDR3. Looked up from germline, CDR1 is MDHEN and CDR2 is SYDVKM. CDR3 in amino acids: CASSLGGYEQYF. CDR3 nucleotide sequence: TGTGCCAGCAGTCTAGGGGGCTACGAGCAGTACTTC.

In its sample, this clone was seen once. CDR3 loop: CASRGDRDSNQPQHF. The CDR3 coding sequence is TGTGCCAGCAGAGGGGACAGGGATAGCAATCAGCCCCAGCATTTT. V gene TRBV2 combines with J gene TRBJ1-5; 9 nucleotides line up with TRBD1. V lost 6 bases, J lost 0 bases, and 3 bases stayed unmatched. CDR3 size: 15 residues. The germline CDR1 and CDR2 sequences are SNHLY and FYNNEI.

The J gene is TRBJ2-5, the V gene TRBV7-8; perhaps TRBD1 as D (6 bases). The CDR3 has 14 residues. Between the trimmed V and J ends, which lost 5 bases and 5 bases, there was a span of 15 bases. Germline lookup yields CDR1 SGHVS and CDR2 FQNEAQ. The CDR3 is CASSAPGAWETQYF. CDR3 nucleotides: TGTGCCAGCAGCGCACCAGGGGCCTGGGAGACCCAGTACTTC. Drawing the rest from reference TRBV7-8 and TRBJ2-5, the complete variable domain is GAGVSQSPRYKVAKRGQDVALRCDPISGHVSLFWYQQALGQGPEFLTYFQNEAQLDKSGLPSDRFFAERPEGSVSTLKIQRTQQEDSAVYLCASSAPGAWETQYFGPGTRLLVL.

This clone has a handful of counts. V and J are TRBV27 and TRBJ2-7; D perhaps matches TRBD1 (5 bases). Looked up from germline, CDR1 is MNHEY and CDR2 is SMNVEV (reference sequence). The V end lost 4 bases, the J end lost 3 bases, and 13 bases lay between the germline ends. The CDR3 has 14 amino acids. CDR3 sequence reads: CASSSRVRGYEQYF. Written as DNA, the CDR3 is TGTGCCAGCAGTTCCAGGGTTAGGGGCTACGAGCAGTACTTC.

The chain recombines TRBV28 with TRBJ2-7, with 7 bases identical to TRBD1. V was clipped by 8 bases and J by 1 base; unmatched bases: 8. This CDR3 region has 14 residues. The germline V gene has CDR1 MDHEN and CDR2 SYDVKM. The CDR3 reads CASLGTVKSYEQYF. The CDR3 DNA follows: TGTGCCAGCCTAGGGACAGTCAAATCCTACGAGCAGTACTTC.